This T cell receptor (beta chain) was obtained from a study of T cells in Graves' hyperthyroidism and ophthalmopathy (dated by TCRdb to between 2018 and 2021). In the study overall: Peripheral blood was collected at initial diagnosis, before any treatment. TCR Vbeta CDR3 sequencing of 130 to 150 peripheral blood samples (fewer than 45 ophthalmopathy, under 80 hyperthyroidism and some 17 progressor patients) is reported in the paper. In addition, the study compared T-cell repertoires in thyroid tissue and in blood from several Graves' hyperthyroidism patients. The 75 to 100 discovery patients were randomly split 7:3 into training and test sets. A discovery cohort of about 96 patients, fewer than 50 with Graves' ophthalmopathy and 57 with stable Graves' hyperthyroidism, was used to find distinguishing TCR V-J signatures. Prospective prediction of ophthalmopathy was tested in an independent validation cohort consisting of 18 hyperthyroidism patients and around 17 patients who later progressed to ophthalmopathy. After blood sampling, hyperthyroidism patients were treated with methimazole at a starting dose of 30 mg daily, and ophthalmopathy patients were treated with high-dose intravenous methylprednisolone.

Here is what the overall study found, with its caveats: A 13 V-J signature model separated ophthalmopathy from stable hyperthyroidism, with about 90% sensitivity and 81.08% specificity in cross-validation and 80%/75% in testing. Most expanded thyroid clonotypes (frequency above 0.001) were also found in blood, which suggests that blood repertoires may mirror thyroid immune responses. No statistical method was used to set the sample size in advance, and investigators knew the group allocation. In validation, progression to ophthalmopathy was predicted by the model with 70.59% sensitivity and under 85% specificity, a median of 6.5 months before onset.

This clonotype occurred many times. The antigen it recognizes is unknown. No quality values exist for individual bases; no much larger clone is one base distant. The CDR3 spans 15 residues, from the cysteine through the phenylalanine. Only the CDR3 DNA is retained, 45 bases long and in frame from the first base. Trimmed from V: 2 bases; trimmed from J: 10 bases; junction bases lacking a gene match: 11. The germline V gene supplies CDR1 SGHTA and CDR2 FQGTGA. The TCR beta CDR3 regions were amplified from RNA transcripts. A first-round RT-PCR of the TCR CDR3 used the HTBI primer set with the Qiagen OneStep RT-PCR kit. The libraries were constructed in a second round of multiplex PCR and then size-selected and purified. Libraries were sequenced paired-end with 100 bp reads on an Illumina HiSeq2000. As for the original processing: SOAPnuke was used to process the raw data, with reads discarded if the reads contained adapters or uncalled bases, had a mean Phred below 15, or lacked an exact constant-primer or identifier match. COPE v1.2.5 was used to merge the high-quality paired reads, and each unique nucleotide sequence was defined as a clonotype. MiTCR v1.1 was used to align clonotypes to the IMGT TRBV, TRBD and TRBJ reference segments. The analysis included only V-J combinations with a frequency above 0.0001, which together covered approximately 99% of the repertoires. A TCS score was defined as the ratio between F50 (clonal expansion) and ExV (chaos), using BLOSUM62-based TCRdist between CDR3 peptides within each V-J. Welch's t-statistics and random forest reduced roughly 530 V-J features to 10 to 15, which were used in a naive Bayes classifier (R e1071). TCRdb's own reprocessing of the public reads used fastp at Q25 and MiXCR and kept productive beta chains. Each CDR3 protein gets just one entry, which takes the most common genes and DNA from the rows behind it. In this record, the V and J calls reflect TCRdb's handling and not the investigators' own analysis. This sample comprises about 400,000 distinct CDR3 sequences, more than 13% of them detected only once. The ten largest clones represent approximately 27% of the sample.

Ophthalmopathy patients had moderately to severely active disease, Clinical Activity Score of at least 3, NOSPECS grade of at least 4, and duration under 3 months. Patients with uncontrolled infections, other autoimmune diseases, pregnancy or lactation were excluded. Diagnoses were based on clinical symptoms, serum thyroxine and TRAb, thyroid ultrasound and orbital computed tomography. PBMCs were isolated from approximately 10 ml of fresh peripheral blood by Ficoll-Paque density gradient centrifugation. Total RNA was extracted using Trizol reagent, and RNA quality was assessed on an Agilent 2100 Bioanalyzer.

Sequencing used blood. This sequence originates from a man aged 50-59 years with Graves' ophthalmopathy. The chain uses TRBV7-3 and TRBJ2-1; the junction holds 7 bases that match TRBD2. The DNA sequence is TGTGCCAGCAGCTTAGGCCTAGCGGCCGCGGGGGAGCAGTTCTTC. Its product reads: CASSLGLAAAGEQFF.